The 7 T cell receptor beta chains below come from one sample, sequenced in a study of spatial heterogeneity in lung cancer. Using its own MiXCR run on the 5' RACE reads, TCRdb lists one record per CDR3 protein. Here the sample spans about 120,000 distinct CDR3 sequences, 12% being singletons. Indicated time point: blood at routine non-recurrence follow-up after resection. Sequencing covered unsorted whole RNA taken from tumor, nontumor lung or frozen PBMC. Sequencing used PBMCs, obtained at follow-up. The source is a male donor with early-stage non-small cell lung cancer.

Only a few counts were recorded for this clonotype. The CDR3 sequence is CASSYSIQGLPYEQYF. The CDR3 nucleotides read TGTGCCAGCAGTTACTCGATACAGGGCTTGCCCTACGAGCAGTACTTC. The rearrangement links TRBV6-5 to TRBJ2-7; D perhaps matches TRBD1 (6 bases). This CDR3 region has 16 residues. Looked up from germline, CDR1 is MNHEY and CDR2 is SVGAGI. Trimming stripped 0 bases from V and 2 bases from J, with 14 bases between.

The rearrangement uses TRBV10-3 and TRBJ2-7, with 10 positions matching TRBD1. The CDR3 runs 13 residues. In germline, CDR1 is ENHRY, CDR2 SYGVKD. Unmatched junction bases numbered 1, after V lost 5 bases and J lost 3 bases. CDR3 protein: CAISWDRGYEQYF. The CDR3 region has the DNA TGTGCCATCAGTTGGGACAGGGGCTACGAGCAGTACTTC.

The rearrangement joins TRBV9 to TRBJ2-7, with D possibly matching TRBD2 (6 bases). This CDR3 is 15 amino acids long. Deletions cut 0 bases from V and 2 bases from J, with 12 bases between. CDR1 and CDR2 (germline): SGDLS, YYNGEE. Here the CDR3 reads CASSVEASAAYEQYF. The CDR3 DNA is TGTGCCAGCAGCGTAGAGGCTAGCGCAGCCTACGAGCAGTACTTC.

This clonotype came up many times. The gene calls are TRBV4-1 and TRBJ2-3, with D possibly TRBD1 on 5 matching bases. V was shortened by 4 bases and J by 2 bases, with 10 bases between the two germline ends. The V gene's germline CDR1 is MGHRA and CDR2 YSYEKL. The CDR3 has 14 amino acids. Written as DNA, the CDR3 is TGCGCCAGCAGCCCTGACAGTTACACAGATACGCAGTATTTT. It codes for CASSPDSYTDTQYF.

The chain joins TRBV28 to TRBJ2-7; no definite D call. CDR3 size: 12 residues. In germline, CDR1 is MDHEN, CDR2 SYDVKM. The germline V and J ends were trimmed by 5 bases and 6 bases, with 11 bases remaining between them. CDR3 sequence (DNA): TGTGCCAGCAGTCCCCGAGTATTCGAGCAGTACTTC. Translating gives CASSPRVFEQYF.

The chain is built from TRBV5-1 and TRBJ2-7, with D unclear. The germline V gene has CDR1 SGHRS and CDR2 YFSETQ. V shed 0 bases and J shed 0 bases, with 7 bases lying between them. The CDR3 runs 14 residues. The DNA for the CDR3 is TGCGCCAGCAGCTTGGCACAGCTCTCCTACGAGCAGTACTTC. Its translation: CASSLAQLSYEQYF.

The chain couples TRBV20-1 to TRBJ2-3; tentatively, D is TRBD2 (7 bases). This CDR3 is built from 15 residues. Germline-derived CDR1 and CDR2 are DFQATT and SNEGSKA (reference sequence). Trimming removed 3 bases at V and 5 bases at J, with 18 bases between. CDR3 residues: CSASDGGGAGDTQYF. In DNA, the CDR3 is TGCAGTGCTAGTGACGGAGGGGGGGCCGGAGATACGCAGTATTTT.